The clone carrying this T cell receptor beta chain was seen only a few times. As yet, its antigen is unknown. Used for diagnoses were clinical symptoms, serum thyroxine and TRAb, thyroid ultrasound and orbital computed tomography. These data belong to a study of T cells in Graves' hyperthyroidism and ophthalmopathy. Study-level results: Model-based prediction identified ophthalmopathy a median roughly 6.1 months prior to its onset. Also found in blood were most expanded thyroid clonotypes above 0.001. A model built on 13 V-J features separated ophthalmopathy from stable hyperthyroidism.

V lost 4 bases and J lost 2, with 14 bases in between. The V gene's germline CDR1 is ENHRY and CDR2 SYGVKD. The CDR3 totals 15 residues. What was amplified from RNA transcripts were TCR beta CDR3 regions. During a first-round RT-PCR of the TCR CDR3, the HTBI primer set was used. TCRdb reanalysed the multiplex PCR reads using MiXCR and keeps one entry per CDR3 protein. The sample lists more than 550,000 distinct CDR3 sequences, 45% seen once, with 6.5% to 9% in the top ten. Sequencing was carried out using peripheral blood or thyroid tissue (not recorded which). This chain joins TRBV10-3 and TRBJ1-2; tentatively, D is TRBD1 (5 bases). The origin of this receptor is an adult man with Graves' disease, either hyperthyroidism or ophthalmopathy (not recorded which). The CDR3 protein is CAISGDPRRNYGYTF. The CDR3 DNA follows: TGTGCCATCAGTGGGGACCCCCGAAGGAACTATGGCTACACCTTC.